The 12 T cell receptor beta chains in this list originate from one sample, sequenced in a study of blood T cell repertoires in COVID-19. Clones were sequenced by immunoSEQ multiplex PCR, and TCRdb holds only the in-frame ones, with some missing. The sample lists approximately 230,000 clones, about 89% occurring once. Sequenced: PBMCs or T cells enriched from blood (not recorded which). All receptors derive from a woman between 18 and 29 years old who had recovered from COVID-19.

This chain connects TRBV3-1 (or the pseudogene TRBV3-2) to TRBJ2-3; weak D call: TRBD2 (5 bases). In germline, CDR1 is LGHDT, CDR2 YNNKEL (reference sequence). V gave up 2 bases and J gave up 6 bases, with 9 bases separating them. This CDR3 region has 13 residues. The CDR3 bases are TGTGCCAGCAGCCAAACAAGAGGGGATACGCAGTATTTT. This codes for CASSQTRGDTQYF.

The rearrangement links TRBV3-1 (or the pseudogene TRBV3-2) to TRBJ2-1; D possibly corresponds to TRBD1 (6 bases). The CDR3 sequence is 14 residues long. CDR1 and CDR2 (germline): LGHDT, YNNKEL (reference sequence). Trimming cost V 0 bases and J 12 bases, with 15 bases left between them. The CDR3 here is CASSQDTYLGGQFF. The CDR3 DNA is TGTGCCAGCAGCCAAGACACTTATTTAGGGGGGCAGTTCTTC.

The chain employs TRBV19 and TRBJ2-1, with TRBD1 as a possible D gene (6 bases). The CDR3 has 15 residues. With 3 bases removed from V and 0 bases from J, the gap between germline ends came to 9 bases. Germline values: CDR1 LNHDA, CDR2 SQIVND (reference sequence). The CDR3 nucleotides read TGTGCCAGTAGTATTGGACAGAGCTCCTACAATGAGCAGTTCTTC. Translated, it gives CASSIGQSSYNEQFF.

The CDR3 bases are TGTGCCAGCTCACCACCGTCTAGCGGGGGGGCAGGGTACAATGAGCAGTTCTTC. Its translation is CASSPPSSGGAGYNEQFF. The gene calls are TRBV18 and TRBJ2-1, with 12 bases matching TRBD2. J was trimmed by 4 bases and V by 0 bases; bases with no gene match: 7. Germline loops: CDR1 KGHSH, CDR2 LQKENI. CDR3 length: 18 amino acids.

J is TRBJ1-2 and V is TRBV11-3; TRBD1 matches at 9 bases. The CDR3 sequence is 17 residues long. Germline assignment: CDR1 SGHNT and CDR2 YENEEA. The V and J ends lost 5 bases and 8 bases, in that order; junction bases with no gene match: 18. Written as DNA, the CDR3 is TGTGCCAGCAGCCCTGGCTGGGCTGTCGGGACAGGGTCGGGCTACACCTTC. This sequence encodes CASSPGWAVGTGSGYTF.

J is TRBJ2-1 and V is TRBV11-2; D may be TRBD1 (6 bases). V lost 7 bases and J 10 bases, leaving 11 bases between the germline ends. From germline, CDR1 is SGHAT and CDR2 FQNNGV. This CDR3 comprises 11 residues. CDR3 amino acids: CASTIGGEQFF. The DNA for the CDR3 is TGTGCCAGCACCATAGGGGGAGAGCAGTTCTTC.

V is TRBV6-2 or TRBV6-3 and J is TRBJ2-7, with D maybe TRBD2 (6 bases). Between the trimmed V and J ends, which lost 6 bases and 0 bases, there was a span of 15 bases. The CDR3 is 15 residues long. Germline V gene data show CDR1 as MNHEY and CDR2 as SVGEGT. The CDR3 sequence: CASSPGGYSSYEQYF. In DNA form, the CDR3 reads TGTGCCAGCAGCCCTGGAGGGTATTCCTCCTACGAGCAGTACTTC.

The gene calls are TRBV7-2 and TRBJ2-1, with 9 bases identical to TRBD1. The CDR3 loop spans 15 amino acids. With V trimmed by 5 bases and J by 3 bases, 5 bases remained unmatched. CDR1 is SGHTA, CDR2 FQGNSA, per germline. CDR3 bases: TGTGCCAGCAGCCACCGGGGACAGGGCTACAATGAGCAGTTCTTC. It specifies CASSHRGQGYNEQFF.

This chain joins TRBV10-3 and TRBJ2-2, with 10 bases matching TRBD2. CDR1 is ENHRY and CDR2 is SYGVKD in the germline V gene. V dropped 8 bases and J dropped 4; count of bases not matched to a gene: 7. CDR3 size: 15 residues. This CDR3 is CAIGLAGAPTGELFF. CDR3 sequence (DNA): TGTGCCATCGGGCTAGCGGGAGCGCCCACCGGGGAGCTGTTTTTT.

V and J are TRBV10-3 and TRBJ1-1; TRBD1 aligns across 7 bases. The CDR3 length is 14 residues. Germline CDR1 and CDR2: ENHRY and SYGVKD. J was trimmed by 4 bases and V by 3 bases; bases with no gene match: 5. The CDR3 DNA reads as TGTGCCATCAGTGACTTAGGGGGCAGCACTGAAGCTTTCTTT. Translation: CAISDLGGSTEAFF.

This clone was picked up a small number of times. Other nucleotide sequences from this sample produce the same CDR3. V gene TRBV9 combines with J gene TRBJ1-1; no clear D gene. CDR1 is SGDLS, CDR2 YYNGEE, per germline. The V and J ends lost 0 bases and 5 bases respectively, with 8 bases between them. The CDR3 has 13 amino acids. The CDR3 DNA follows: TGTGCCAGCAGCGTAGCCCCGGGGACTGAAGCTTTCTTT. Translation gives CASSVAPGTEAFF. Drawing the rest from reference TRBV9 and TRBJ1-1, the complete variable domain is DSGVTQTPKHLITATGQRVTLRCSPRSGDLSVYWYQQSLDQGLQFLIQYYNGEERAKGNILERFSAQQFPDLHSELNLSSLELGDSALYFCASSVAPGTEAFFGQGTRLTVV.

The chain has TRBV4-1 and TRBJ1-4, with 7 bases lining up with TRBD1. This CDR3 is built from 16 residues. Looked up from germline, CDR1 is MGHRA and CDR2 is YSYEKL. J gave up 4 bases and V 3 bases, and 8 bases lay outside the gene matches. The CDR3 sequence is CASSHPRQGDNEKLFF. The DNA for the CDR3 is TGCGCCAGCAGCCACCCCAGACAGGGTGATAATGAAAAACTGTTTTTT.